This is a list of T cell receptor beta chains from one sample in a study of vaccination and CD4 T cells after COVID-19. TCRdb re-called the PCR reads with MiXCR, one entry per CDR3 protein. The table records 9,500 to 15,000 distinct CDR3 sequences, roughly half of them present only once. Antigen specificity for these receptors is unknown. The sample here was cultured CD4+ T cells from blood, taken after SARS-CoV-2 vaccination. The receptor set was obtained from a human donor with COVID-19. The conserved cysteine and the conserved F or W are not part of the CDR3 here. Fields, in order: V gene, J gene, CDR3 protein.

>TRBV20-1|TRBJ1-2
SARDRGPYGYT
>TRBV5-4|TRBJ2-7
ASSSGRRTGSDEQY
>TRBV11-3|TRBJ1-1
ASSPGKAGNTEAF
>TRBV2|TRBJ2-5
ASTGTGGGKTQY
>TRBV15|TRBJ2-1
ATSQGTGGNEQF
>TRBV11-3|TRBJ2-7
ASTESGGNKY
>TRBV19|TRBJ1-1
ASTARAGTEAF
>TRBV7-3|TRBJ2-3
ASSSGQGSTDTQY
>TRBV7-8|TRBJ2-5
ASSMERASKIQETQY
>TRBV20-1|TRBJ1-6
SATRGNSPLH
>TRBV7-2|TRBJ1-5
ASSRGQGNQPQH
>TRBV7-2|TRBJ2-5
ASSSRRSLETQY
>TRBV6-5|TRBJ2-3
ASSSAGSPTDTQY
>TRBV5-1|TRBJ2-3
ASSLLGVSDTQY
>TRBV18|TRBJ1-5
ASSLMGQGAGGNQPQH
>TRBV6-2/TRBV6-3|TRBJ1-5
ASSYERQGQPQH
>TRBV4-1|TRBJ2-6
ASSQDNQWGANVLT
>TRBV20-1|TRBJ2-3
SAESAGGGDTQY
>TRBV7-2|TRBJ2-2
ASSWMGANTGELF
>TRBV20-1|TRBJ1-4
SARTGREKLF
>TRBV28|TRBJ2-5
ASSLSWAETQY
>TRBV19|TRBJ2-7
ASSSGGLTYEQY
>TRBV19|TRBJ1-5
ASTQGSNQPQH
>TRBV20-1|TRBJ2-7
SARGSGESSYEQY
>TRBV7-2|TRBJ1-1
ASRATRTLNTEAF
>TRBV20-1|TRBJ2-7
SARDAAGTVAYEQY
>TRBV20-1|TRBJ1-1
SADPGTGGTEAF
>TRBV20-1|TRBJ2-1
SAQSPTSGNYNEQF
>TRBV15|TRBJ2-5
ATSRVRGTQETRY
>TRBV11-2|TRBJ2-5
ASSLVLKGETQY
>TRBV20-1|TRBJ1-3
SARTDAASGNTIY
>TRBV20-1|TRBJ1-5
SARAADSPSGNQPQH
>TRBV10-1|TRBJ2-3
ASSDPSQPPDTQY
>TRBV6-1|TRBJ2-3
ASSDGTPDTQY
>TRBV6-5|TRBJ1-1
ASSYVQRSEAF
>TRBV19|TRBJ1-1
ASSILTMNTEAF
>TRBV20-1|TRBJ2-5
SASLLGATQETQY
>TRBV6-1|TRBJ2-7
ASRPRLAGGEQY
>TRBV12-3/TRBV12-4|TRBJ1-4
ASTPQDSAAKLF
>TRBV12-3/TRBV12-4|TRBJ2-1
ASSPAIGQF
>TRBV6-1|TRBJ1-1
ASSPSDRGAAF
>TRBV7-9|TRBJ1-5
ASSLDGRAGQPQH
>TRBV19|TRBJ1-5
ASTSFTQPQH
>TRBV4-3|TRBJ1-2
ASSQERQTNYGYT
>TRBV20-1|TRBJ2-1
SARVLAGSYNEQF
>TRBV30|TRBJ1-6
AWIPTGTNSPLH
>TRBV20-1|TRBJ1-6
SAHRQGDSTLH
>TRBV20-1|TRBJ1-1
SAREPSGGSTEAF
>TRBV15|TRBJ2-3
ATSQPNNPTDTQY
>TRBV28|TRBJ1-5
ASSSPGQGNQPQH
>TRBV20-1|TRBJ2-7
SARDRVAGGFGEQY
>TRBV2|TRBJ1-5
ASRGNTATGGQPQH
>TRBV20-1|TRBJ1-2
SAPPTGGYGYT